This T cell receptor (beta chain) is from a study of T cell responses to AZD1222 COVID-19 vaccine. Study results and caveats: At study baseline, merely several AZD1222 recipients were seropositive. Vaccine-associated CD4 TCRs ranged over spike, dominating at 160-218 and 743-854.

Clones were read by immunoSEQ multiplex PCR, and TCRdb kept only the in-frame ones, dropping some. The sample includes some 120,000 clones, around 88% of them seen just once. About this clone itself: Its antigen remains unidentified.

Trimming took 2 bases from V and 13 from J, leaving 21 bases between them. In germline, CDR1 is MDHEN, CDR2 SYDVKM. The CDR3 sequence is 16 residues long. The chain links TRBV28 to TRBJ1-6; weak D call: TRBD1 (6 bases). This specimen was peripheral blood, taken on day 0 of AZD1222 vaccination. This receptor was obtained from an adult in good health. The CDR3 DNA reads TGTGCCAGCAGTTTACCCGGGACACTGACGACTCTTCCCCTCCACTTT. Its protein product is CASSLPGTLTTLPLHF.